This T cell receptor beta chain was observed in a study of T cells in women clearing cervical HPV infection. The CDR3 sequence is 15 residues long. Germline loops: CDR1 LNHDA, CDR2 SQIVND (reference sequence). Produced via immunoSEQ multiplex PCR; TCRdb's table is partial and in-frame only. The table lists around 40,000 clones. In regard to this clone: The read falls 3 residues short of the CDR3 end, and the missing part is taken from the germline J gene.

The source is a woman aged 18 to 75 with a cervical HPV16 infection that either progressed to CIN3+ or cleared (not recorded which). Sequenced input: blood buffy coat. The rearrangement uses TRBV19 and TRBJ2-4; TRBD2 might be the D (5 bases). CDR3 bases read: TGTGCCAGTAGTTTAACGGTTTTGCCCGACTATGGT. The encoded protein is CASSLTVLPDYG. The full CDR3 protein reads CASSLTVLPDYGQYF. Complete variable domain (other parts from reference TRBV19 and TRBJ2-4): DGGITQSPKYLFRKEGQNVTLSCEQNLNHDAMYWYRQDPGQGLRLIYYSQIVNDFQKGDIAEGYSVSREKKESFPLTVTSAQKNPTAFYLCASSLTVLPDYGQYFGAGTRLSVL.